These 18 T cell receptor beta chains share one sample of origin, sequenced in a study of blood T cell repertoires in COVID-19. The data were produced by immunoSEQ multiplex PCR, yet TCRdb's version contains in-frame clones alone and is incomplete. The sample gives about 39,000 clones, 85% to 90% of which show up once; more than 20% is in the top ten. Sequenced sample: peripheral blood. These receptors were obtained from a man between 50 and 59 years old with active or convalescent COVID-19.

The genes are TRBV4-2 and TRBJ1-2; 10 bases agree with TRBD1. Germline CDR1 reads LGHNA; CDR2 reads YNFKEQ. J lost 4 bases, V lost 0 bases, and 8 bases had no gene match. The CDR3 is 17 residues long. The CDR3 DNA follows: TGTGCCAGCAGCCAAGACGGTGGGGACAGGGGTATCTATGGCTACACCTTC. It codes for CASSQDGGDRGIYGYTF.

Written as DNA, the CDR3 is TGTGCCAGCAGCTTAGAGGGGGACGAGCAGTACTTC. Protein: CASSLEGDEQYF. This sequence joins TRBV7-6 and TRBJ2-7, with D maybe TRBD1 (6 bases). Trimming pared 1 base from V and 5 bases from J, leaving 6 bases between. CDR1 and CDR2 (germline): SGHVS, FNYEAQ. CDR3 length equals 12 residues.

This chain links TRBV5-1 with TRBJ2-5; a weak D match, TRBD2 (5 bases). The CDR3 loop spans 13 amino acids. V was pared by 1 base and J by 4 bases, with 8 bases between. Germline assignment: CDR1 SGHRS and CDR2 YFSETQ. CDR3 amino acids: CASSLSEGETQYF. The CDR3 DNA reads TGCGCCAGCAGCTTGAGCGAGGGAGAGACCCAGTACTTC.

The CDR3 bases are TGTGCCAGCAGCTGGGGGGGACAGGTTTGGATGGCCGGGGAGCTGTTTTTT. The encoded protein is CASSWGGQVWMAGELFF. The chain uses TRBV5-6 and TRBJ2-2; D may be TRBD1 (8 bases). Germline CDR1 is SGHDT and CDR2 is YYEEEE. The V end lost 3 bases, the J end lost 6 bases, and 21 bases lay between the germline ends. The CDR3 contains 17 residues.

The rearrangement links TRBV11-2 to TRBJ2-3, with D perhaps matching TRBD1 (6 bases). CDR1 is SGHAT and CDR2 is FQNNGV in the germline V gene. This CDR3 has 16 residues. V lost 5 bases, J lost 0 bases, and 15 bases lay in between. The DNA of the CDR3 is TGTGCCAGCAGCCCCCTAGGGGGAGAAAGCACAGATACGCAGTATTTT. It codes for CASSPLGGESTDTQYF.

This clone was observed a few times. J is TRBJ2-3 and V is TRBV24-1, with TRBD1 matching 7 bases. CDR3 length equals 19 residues. The V gene end was trimmed by 3 bases and the J gene end by 4 bases; junction bases not matched to a gene: 18. Per germline, CDR1 KGHDR and CDR2 SFDVKD. Written as DNA, the CDR3 is TGTGCCACCAGTGATCCCATGATCCGACAGGGCGATTTGGCAGATACGCAGTATTTT. This encodes CATSDPMIRQGDLADTQYF.

The chain couples TRBV6-5 to TRBJ2-7, with 7 bases that match TRBD1. Germline-derived CDR1 and CDR2 are MNHEY and SVGAGI. The CDR3 consists of 15 residues. V trimming: 6 bases; J trimming: 1 base; junction bases outside the gene matches: 9. Here the CDR3 reads CASSTDRVRSYEQYF. The CDR3 DNA is TGTGCCAGCAGCACCGACAGGGTTCGTTCCTACGAGCAGTACTTC.

The chain recombines TRBV27 with TRBJ2-2; D call uncertain. The CDR3 has 15 amino acids. Trimming left V 2 bases short and J 2 bases short, with 9 bases between. The germline CDR1 and CDR2 sequences are MNHEY and SMNVEV (reference sequence). The CDR3 region has the DNA TGTGCCAGCAGTTTACGGCTAGGAAACACCGGGGAGCTGTTTTTT. As protein: CASSLRLGNTGELFF.

This chain connects TRBV10-3 to TRBJ2-7, with 9 nucleotides matching TRBD1. V lost 7 bases to trimming and J lost 5 bases; unmatched junction nucleotides: 9. The CDR3 contains 14 residues. CDR1 is ENHRY, CDR2 SYGVKD, per germline. Here the CDR3 reads CAIKSGQGVNEQYF. The CDR3 region has the DNA TGTGCCATCAAATCGGGACAGGGAGTCAACGAGCAGTACTTC.

V usage is TRBV7-6 and J usage is TRBJ2-3, with TRBD2 matching over 11 bases. V shed 5 bases, J shed 8 bases, and the junction held 12 bases outside the gene matches. This CDR3 spans 16 amino acids. Per the germline V gene, CDR1 is SGHVS and CDR2 is FNYEAQ. The CDR3 here is CASSPPGLAGQGTQYF. The DNA for the CDR3 is TGTGCCAGCAGCCCCCCAGGACTAGCGGGTCAGGGTACGCAGTATTTT.

The chain uses TRBV2 and TRBJ1-4, with a weak D call TRBD1 (5 bases). Trimming removed 6 bases at V and 4 bases at J, with 24 bases between. Per germline, CDR1 SNHLY and CDR2 FYNNEI. The CDR3 spans 18 residues. The CDR3 reads CASSMAAPPFQGNEKLFF. The DNA of the CDR3 is TGTGCCAGCAGCATGGCCGCCCCACCGTTTCAGGGTAATGAAAAACTGTTTTTT.

This clone was picked up a small number of times. The junction and the germline gene differ at one end; a read error may be behind it. CDR3 loop: CASHSGQLAGGFF. DNA of the CDR3: TGTGCCAGCCACTCGGGACAGCTAGCGGGGGGCTTCTTC. V and J are TRBV2 and TRBJ2-7; 11 bases map to TRBD2. From germline, CDR1 is SNHLY and CDR2 FYNNEI. This CDR3 is built from 13 residues.

The gene calls are TRBV2 and TRBJ2-1; D is unclear. Trimming shortened V by 6 bases and J by 6 bases, and 9 bases separated the two germline ends. The germline CDR1 and CDR2 sequences are SNHLY and FYNNEI. This CDR3 is 12 amino acids long. The chain's CDR3 is CASRALSNEQFF. Here the CDR3 DNA reads TGTGCCAGCAGAGCCCTGTCCAATGAGCAGTTCTTC.

With regard to this clone: A junction boundary mismatches the germline segment, possibly from a read error. The rearrangement uses TRBV7-9 and TRBJ1-2; the match to TRBD1 covers 7 bases. This CDR3 has 12 amino acids. Germline lookup yields CDR1 SEHNR and CDR2 FQNEAQ (reference sequence). In DNA, the CDR3 is TGTGCCAGCAGCTCGGACAGGTTTCCTAGGGAGTTC. Its protein product is CASSSDRFPREF.

The chain combines TRBV10-2 with TRBJ1-6, with 7 nucleotides matching TRBD1. V lost 6 bases and J lost 11; bases outside the gene matches: 7. Germline V gives CDR1 WSHSY, CDR2 SAAADI. The CDR3 length is 13 residues. CDR3 in amino acids: CASRGQTEPPLHF. CDR3 nucleotides: TGCGCCAGCAGGGGACAGACGGAGCCACCCCTCCACTTT.

V and J are TRBV6-5 and TRBJ2-1; 7 bases agree with TRBD2. Trimming at V came to 6 bases and at J to 1 base, leaving 6 bases not matched to a gene. Germline CDR1 is MNHEY and CDR2 is SVGAGI. The CDR3 contains 15 residues. CDR3 sequence: CASRILAISYNEQFF. As DNA, the CDR3 is TGTGCCAGCAGGATACTAGCGATTTCCTACAATGAGCAGTTCTTC.

The CDR3 sequence: CASSDRNRDTTDTQYF. The CDR3 DNA reads TGTGCCAGCTCAGATCGGAACAGGGATACCACAGATACGCAGTATTTT. This chain links TRBV18 with TRBJ2-3; possibly TRBD1 for D (6 bases). V lost 5 bases and J lost 2, with 17 bases in between. Germline assignment: CDR1 KGHSH and CDR2 LQKENI. The CDR3 covers 16 residues.

The chain combines TRBV29-1 with TRBJ2-4, with 7 bases identical to TRBD1. Germline lookup yields CDR1 SQVTM and CDR2 ANQGSEA. The ends lost 6 bases at V and 0 bases at J; junction bases unmatched: 5. The CDR3 extends over 14 amino acids. The chain's CDR3 is CSVGQDLAKNIQYF. In DNA form, the CDR3 reads TGCAGCGTCGGACAGGATCTAGCCAAAAACATTCAGTACTTC.